This T cell receptor beta chain was recorded in a study of HIV-infected patients and healthy controls. TCRdb fed the 5' RACE reads into MiXCR, producing one record per CDR3 protein. The sample lists 60,000 to 70,000 distinct CDR3 sequences; less than 20% were seen once. In its sample, this clonotype was seen many times. The TCR originated in a human donor in good health. The sample taken for sequencing was CD4+ T cells from blood.

The CDR3 spells CASSPGQGVRNSPLHF. CDR3 sequence (DNA): TGTGCCAGCAGTCCTGGACAGGGGGTCCGTAATTCACCCCTCCACTTT. The rearrangement uses TRBV12-3 or TRBV12-4 and TRBJ1-6, with 10 nucleotides matching TRBD1. V lost 5 bases to trimming and J lost 6 bases; unmatched junction nucleotides: 7. CDR3 length: 16 amino acids.